Below are 20 T cell receptor beta chains sequenced from a single sample in a study of pediatric ulcerative colitis. One to two pinch biopsies were taken from the rectum during colonoscopy. Sequencing used immunoSEQ multiplex PCR; TCRdb keeps in-frame clones, though not all of them. The table shows about 35,000 clones, with about three quarters occurring only once. Specimen: gut tissue. These receptors all stem from a boy younger than 18 with mild ulcerative colitis.

This clone came up once. The rearrangement joins TRBV5-1 to TRBJ2-6; D ambiguous. V was clipped by 4 bases and J by 0 bases, with 8 bases between them. This CDR3 has 15 residues. Germline loops: CDR1 SGHRS, CDR2 YFSETQ. The CDR3 is CASSDGSSGANVLTF. CDR3 sequence (DNA): TGCGCCAGCAGCGATGGCAGCTCTGGGGCCAACGTCCTGACTTTC.

In DNA form, the CDR3 reads TGTGCCAGCAGCTTAGCGGCCAGGGGGGTCTACGAGCAGTACTTC. It is translated as CASSLAARGVYEQYF. The rearrangement joins TRBV11-1 to TRBJ2-7; D may be TRBD1 (7 bases). V gave up 0 bases and J gave up 3 bases, with 12 bases separating them. Germline V gene sequence: CDR1 SGHAT, CDR2 FQDESV (reference sequence). There are 15 residues in the CDR3.

For the CDR3, the DNA is TGCGCCAGCAGCTTGGTGGCAGATGCTAACTATGGCTACACCTTC. It specifies CASSLVADANYGYTF. This sequence joins TRBV5-1 and TRBJ1-2; D is unresolved. This CDR3 comprises 15 residues. Germline loops: CDR1 SGHRS, CDR2 YFSETQ. V was trimmed by 0 bases and J by 0 bases, leaving 9 bases between them.

Written as DNA, the CDR3 is TGCGCCAGCAGCTTGGAGGCCAACTCCTACAATGAGCAGTTCTTC. Translated, it gives CASSLEANSYNEQFF. V usage is TRBV5-1 and J usage is TRBJ2-1; D unresolved. Per the germline V gene, CDR1 is SGHRS and CDR2 is YFSETQ. The ends were cut back, 0 bases at V and 0 bases at J, with 7 bases in the middle. The CDR3 is 15 amino acids.

This clone was seen only once. The CDR3 is CASSLGLAGSDTQYF. CDR3 sequence (DNA): TGTGCCAGCAGCCTCGGACTAGCGGGGTCAGATACGCAGTATTTT. The genes are TRBV5-6 and TRBJ2-3; TRBD2 aligns across 12 bases. Germline loops: CDR1 SGHDT, CDR2 YYEEEE. Losses at the gene ends were 4 bases for V and 4 bases for J; bases not matched to a gene: 4. The CDR3 spans 15 residues.

The chain uses TRBV5-6 and TRBJ1-5; D uncertain. Germline V gene lookup returns CDR1 SGHDT and CDR2 YYEEEE. The CDR3 is 14 residues long. Trimming shortened V by 5 bases and J by 0 bases, and 9 bases separated the two germline ends. CDR3 bases: TGTGCCAGCAGTTACTCCTATAGCAATCAGCCCCAGCATTTT. Translated: CASSYSYSNQPQHF.

This rearrangement joins TRBV28 to TRBJ1-5; 7 bases match TRBD1. The CDR3 covers 15 residues. V was pared by 1 base and J by 2 bases, with 2 bases of the junction left unmatched. In germline, CDR1 is MDHEN, CDR2 SYDVKM. In nucleotides, the CDR3 is TGTGCCAGCAGTTTATCCGGACAGGGCAATCAGCCCCAGCATTTT. This gives the protein CASSLSGQGNQPQHF. Combining the CDR3 with reference TRBV28 and TRBJ1-5 gives the whole variable domain DVKVTQSSRYLVKRTGEKVFLECVQDMDHENMFWYRQDPGLGLRLIYFSYDVKMKEKGDIPEGYSVSREKKERFSLILESASTNQTSMYLCASSLSGQGNQPQHFGDGTRLSIL.

The V and J genes are TRBV11-2 and TRBJ1-6; 11 bases are a match to TRBD1. CDR3 length: 16 amino acids. CDR1 and CDR2 from the germline V gene are SGHAT and FQNNGV. Trimming took 4 bases from V and 8 from J; bases not matched to a gene: 7. In DNA form, the CDR3 reads TGTGCCAGCAGCTCCCTGGACAGGGGGCGTTATTCACCCCTCCACTTT. As protein: CASSSLDRGRYSPLHF.

This rearrangement joins TRBV7-6 to TRBJ2-7, with D unresolved. The CDR3 has 11 amino acids. The germline gives CDR1 SGHVS, CDR2 FNYEAQ. The V gene lost 2 bases and the J gene lost 3 bases, with 2 bases spanning the gap. The CDR3 loop is CASSLNYEQYF. CDR3 bases: TGTGCCAGCAGCTTAAACTACGAGCAGTACTTC.

The chain combines TRBV19 with TRBJ1-6, with a weak D call TRBD1 (6 bases). The CDR3 extends over 14 amino acids. V was clipped by 3 bases and J by 5 bases, with 8 bases between them. Germline-derived CDR1 and CDR2 are LNHDA and SQIVND (reference sequence). This chain's CDR3 is CASSITGNNSPLHF. CDR3 coding DNA: TGTGCCAGTAGTATCACAGGGAATAATTCACCCCTCCACTTT.

The genes are TRBV11-3 and TRBJ2-3; D remains ambiguous. The germline V gene has CDR1 SGHNT and CDR2 YENEEA. The CDR3 covers 17 residues. V was cut by 5 bases and J by 2 bases, with 20 bases left in between. The CDR3 DNA reads TGTGCCAGCAGCGCACGATTCGGCCATGGGGACACAGATACGCAGTATTTT. Residues: CASSARFGHGDTDTQYF.

V is TRBV5-4 and J is TRBJ1-1; the match to TRBD1 covers 9 bases. The CDR3 is 15 amino acids. The germline V gene has CDR1 SGHNT and CDR2 YYREEE (reference sequence). J gave up 5 bases and V 4 bases, and 9 bases lay outside the gene matches. The CDR3 reads CASSPMTGGYTEAFF. The CDR3, as DNA: TGTGCCAGCAGCCCCATGACAGGGGGTTATACTGAAGCTTTCTTT.

This rearrangement joins TRBV13 to TRBJ2-7; the D call may be TRBD1 or TRBD2 (5 bases each). The CDR3 has 13 amino acids. Trimming stripped 0 bases from V and 4 bases from J, with 7 bases between. The V gene's germline CDR1 is PRHDT and CDR2 FYEKMQ (reference sequence). The CDR3 here is CASSLGRGYEQYF. The CDR3 nucleotides read TGTGCCAGCAGCTTAGGGAGGGGATACGAGCAGTACTTC.

The V gene is TRBV6-5, the J gene TRBJ1-5; perhaps TRBD1 as D (6 bases). The CDR3 is made up of 14 amino acids. V lost 6 bases, J lost 0 bases, and 9 bases lay in between. Germline V gives CDR1 MNHEY, CDR2 SVGAGI. The CDR3 coding sequence is TGTGCCAGCAGCTTCAGGGGTAGCAATCAGCCCCAGCATTTT. Its translation: CASSFRGSNQPQHF.

The chain combines TRBV6-5 with TRBJ1-6; D unclear. The germline V gene has CDR1 MNHEY and CDR2 SVGAGI. CDR3 size: 13 residues. V was shortened by 2 bases and J by 8 bases, with 7 bases between the two germline ends. The CDR3 loop reads CASSYMRDSPLHF. Written as DNA, the CDR3 is TGTGCCAGCAGTTACATGAGGGATTCACCCCTCCACTTT.

V and J are TRBV29-1 and TRBJ2-1, with a tentative D call TRBD2 (6 bases). The V end was cut by 7 bases, the J end by 1 base, with 14 bases between. Per germline, CDR1 SQVTM and CDR2 ANQGSEA. The CDR3 covers 14 residues. DNA for the CDR3: TGCAGCGCGATCCGGGACTTGTCCTACAATGAGCAGTTCTTC. This encodes CSAIRDLSYNEQFF.

This clone occurred once. The chain recombines TRBV29-1 with TRBJ2-3; a weak D match, TRBD1 (6 bases). Germline CDR1 is SQVTM and CDR2 is ANQGSEA. Trimming stripped 4 bases from V and 0 bases from J, with 14 bases between. There are 15 residues in the CDR3. The CDR3: CSVVGGHPSTDTQYF. In DNA form, the CDR3 reads TGCAGCGTTGTTGGGGGCCATCCTAGCACAGATACGCAGTATTTT.

The chain recombines TRBV18 with TRBJ2-5; weak D call: TRBD2 (5 bases). Germline V lookup: CDR1 KGHSH, CDR2 LQKENI. The CDR3 runs 13 residues. The germline V and J ends were trimmed by 4 bases and 5 bases, with 11 bases remaining between them. This chain's CDR3 is CASSRLLLETQYF. The CDR3 nucleotides read TGTGCCAGCTCACGACTACTGTTGGAGACCCAGTACTTC. The full variable domain, its missing parts supplied by reference TRBV18 and TRBJ2-5, is NAGVMQNPRHLVRRRGQEARLRCSPMKGHSHVYWYRQLPEEGLKFMVYLQKENIIDESGMPKERFSAEFPKEGPSILRIQQVVRGDSAAYFCASSRLLLETQYFGPGTRLLVL.

V usage is TRBV5-1 and J usage is TRBJ2-7, with 14 bases that match TRBD2. The V segment lost 4 bases and the J segment 2 bases; nucleotides outside the gene matches: 5. CDR3 length equals 16 residues. Germline loops: CDR1 SGHRS, CDR2 YFSETQ. The CDR3 is CASSPGLAGGTYEQYF. CDR3 sequence (DNA): TGCGCCAGCAGCCCCGGACTAGCGGGGGGAACCTACGAGCAGTACTTC.

CDR3 residues: CASSEFTGGIEQYF. CDR3 nucleotides: TGTGCCAGCAGTGAATTCACAGGGGGCATCGAGCAGTACTTC. V is TRBV6-1 and J is TRBJ2-7; TRBD1 aligns across 9 bases. The ends lost 2 bases at V and 6 bases at J; junction bases unmatched: 5. Germline CDR1 and CDR2: MNHNS and SASEGT. The CDR3 consists of 14 residues.